The present entry profiles one TCR beta chain with its context. The data were obtained in a study of blood T cell repertoires in COVID-19. Whole-study context: T cells, B-cell-depleted T cells, or PBMCs provided the cDNA or gDNA that served as material.

With 5 bases clipped from V and 0 bases from J, the junction kept 1 base outside the gene matches. The CDR3 extends over 13 amino acids. Germline CDR1 reads SQVTM; CDR2 reads ANQGSEA. Libraries were prepared by immunoSEQ multiplex PCR; TCRdb keeps only in-frame clonotypes and omits some of them. In the table there are tens of thousands of clones, approximately 90% of which are singletons. This sequence was found in a man aged 45-65 years with active COVID-19. The chain combines TRBV29-1 with TRBJ2-7, with 10 bases matching TRBD2. The sample consisted of peripheral blood. The DNA of the CDR3 is TGCAGCGTTAGGACTAGCGGCTCCTACGAGCAGTACTTC. As protein: CSVRTSGSYEQYF.